The 29 T cell receptor beta chains presented below share a single source sample, sequenced in a study of blood T cell repertoires in COVID-19. This table comes from immunoSEQ multiplex PCR, and its TCRdb copy is limited to in-frame clones, with some not included. The table has about 310,000 clones, roughly 86% seen once. The sequenced sample consisted of PBMCs or T cells enriched from blood (not recorded which). The receptors shown here come from a woman aged 25 to 45 who had recovered from COVID-19.

The chain links TRBV4-2 to TRBJ2-7, with 7 positions matching TRBD1. Germline lookup yields CDR1 LGHNA and CDR2 YNFKEQ. J lost 3 bases, V lost 0 bases, and 8 bases had no gene match. This CDR3 comprises 16 residues. The CDR3 DNA is TGTGCCAGCAGCCAAGATACGGGACAGAGCCGCTACGAGCAGTACTTC. This translates into CASSQDTGQSRYEQYF.

This clone occurred once. This chain uses TRBV4-1 with TRBJ2-2; a weak D match, TRBD2 (5 bases). The CDR3 extends over 15 amino acids. Between the trimmed V and J ends, which lost 1 base and 6 bases, there was a span of 12 bases. Germline V CDR1 and CDR2: MGHRA, YSYEKL. CDR3 protein: CASSQVQVSAGELFF. Written as DNA, the CDR3 is TGCGCCAGCAGCCAAGTTCAGGTTAGCGCCGGGGAGCTGTTTTTT.

This clone appeared once. V gene TRBV3-1 (or the pseudogene TRBV3-2) combines with J gene TRBJ1-5; unclear D gene. Trimming stripped 0 bases from V and 1 base from J, with 7 bases between. CDR3 length equals 15 residues. Per the germline V gene, CDR1 is LGHDT and CDR2 is YNNKEL (reference sequence). The CDR3, as DNA: TGTGCCAGCAGCCAAGATACTGCAAGCAATCAGCCCCAGCATTTT. This codes for CASSQDTASNQPQHF.

The V gene is TRBV30, the J gene TRBJ2-2; D unresolved. There are 14 residues in the CDR3. The ends were cut back, 2 bases at V and 6 bases at J, with 13 bases in the middle. Germline V gene data show CDR1 as GTSNPN and CDR2 as SVGIG (reference sequence). CDR3 sequence (DNA): TGTGCCTGGAGTCCGCCGGCGGTCGCCGGGGAGCTGTTTTTT. Protein product: CAWSPPAVAGELFF.

The gene calls are TRBV10-2 and TRBJ2-5; 13 bases map to TRBD2. This CDR3 contains 16 residues. The J segment lost 3 bases and the V segment lost 5 bases, leaving 6 bases of the junction unmatched. CDR1 WSHSY and CDR2 SAAADI come from the germline V gene. CDR3 sequence: CASSQGLAGLKETQYF. Written as DNA, the CDR3 is TGCGCCAGCAGTCAGGGACTAGCGGGATTGAAAGAGACCCAGTACTTC.

Regarding this clone: The junction departs from the called germline gene at one end, perhaps through a read error. V usage is TRBV7-7 and J usage is TRBJ2-5; 11 nucleotides match TRBD2. The CDR3 consists of 14 residues. Germline-derived CDR1 and CDR2 are SSHAT and FNYEAQ (reference sequence). The CDR3 DNA reads as TGTGCTAGCAGCTCGGGACTAGCGGAAGAGACCCAGTACTTC. This encodes CASSSGLAEETQYF.

The chain employs TRBV27 and TRBJ1-5, with D maybe TRBD1 (5 bases). The CDR3 contains 15 residues. Germline V gene data show CDR1 as MNHEY and CDR2 as SMNVEV (reference sequence). Trimming cost V 1 base and J 4 bases, with 11 bases left between them. In DNA, the CDR3 is TGTGCCAGCAGTTTATTCACGGGGGGGAATCAGCCCCAGCATTTT. It yields the protein CASSLFTGGNQPQHF.

This clone was picked up a small number of times. This chain connects TRBV29-1 to TRBJ2-5; TRBD2 is a possible D gene (7 bases). Trimming took 6 bases from V and 5 from J, leaving 22 bases between them. The germline CDR1 and CDR2 sequences are SQVTM and ANQGSEA. This CDR3 has 15 amino acids. CDR3 in amino acids: CSVAGDIWNAETQYF. The CDR3 DNA follows: TGCAGCGTCGCGGGGGACATTTGGAATGCGGAGACCCAGTACTTC.

J is TRBJ2-7 and V is TRBV23-1; 10 bases fit TRBD2. TRBV23-1 counts as an open reading frame of uncertain function. V shed 4 bases and J 1 base; nucleotides not matched to a gene: 4. The CDR3 is made up of 15 amino acids. The CDR3 nucleotides are TGCGCCAGCAGTCGACTAGCGGGCTGGTCCTACGAGCAGTACTTC. It codes for CASSRLAGWSYEQYF.

Here the CDR3 reads CAWRGLATYNEQFF. CDR3 DNA sequence: TGTGCCTGGAGGGGACTAGCTACCTACAATGAGCAGTTCTTC. The gene calls are TRBV30 and TRBJ2-1, with 9 positions matching TRBD2. The CDR3 is 14 residues long. The J segment lost 2 bases and the V segment lost 3 bases, leaving 2 bases of the junction unmatched. The V gene's germline CDR1 is GTSNPN and CDR2 SVGIG (reference sequence).

The chain carries TRBV7-2 and TRBJ1-3; 7 positions match TRBD1. V shed 1 base and J 3 bases; nucleotides not matched to a gene: 6. The CDR3 is 16 residues long. Germline CDR1 and CDR2: SGHTA and FQGNSA. CDR3 sequence reads: CASSLDRGFSGNTIYF. CDR3 coding DNA: TGTGCCAGCAGCTTAGACAGGGGCTTTAGTGGAAACACCATATATTTT.

There are a few counts of this clone. The chain combines TRBV9 with TRBJ2-1; TRBD1 matches 10 bases. The CDR3 loop spans 15 amino acids. The germline CDR1 and CDR2 sequences are SGDLS and YYNGEE. The V gene end was trimmed by 3 bases and the J gene end by 5 bases; junction bases not matched to a gene: 5. The CDR3 sequence: CASSARDRGHNEQFF. As DNA, the CDR3 is TGTGCCAGCAGCGCCCGGGACAGGGGTCACAATGAGCAGTTCTTC.

This sequence joins TRBV20-1 and TRBJ1-2; the D gene is possibly TRBD1 (5 bases). V lost 3 bases and J 7 bases, leaving 9 bases between the germline ends. This CDR3 region has 11 residues. Germline-derived CDR1 and CDR2 are DFQATT and SNEGSKA (reference sequence). The CDR3 nucleotides are TGCAGTGCTAGTCCGGGGGGTGGCTACACCTTC. Amino acids: CSASPGGGYTF.

This clone was seen a few times. This chain joins TRBV27 and TRBJ2-1; no definite D call. The germline gives CDR1 MNHEY, CDR2 SMNVEV (reference sequence). This CDR3 is built from 15 residues. V lost 4 bases, J lost 3 bases, and 13 bases lay in between. The CDR3 region is CASSSNPTVYNEQFF. DNA of the CDR3: TGTGCCAGCAGTTCCAACCCAACGGTCTACAATGAGCAGTTCTTC.

The chain joins TRBV13 to TRBJ2-1; D might be TRBD1 (5 bases). The CDR3 runs 19 residues. CDR1 and CDR2 (germline): PRHDT, FYEKMQ (reference sequence). Trimming stripped 4 bases from V and 2 bases from J, with 24 bases between. CDR3 protein: CASSSTNPPGLSTYNEQFF. For the CDR3, the DNA is TGTGCCAGCAGCTCCACCAACCCACCAGGGCTATCTACCTACAATGAGCAGTTCTTC.

The rearrangement links TRBV2 to TRBJ2-7, with 9 bases lining up with TRBD2. The germline V gene has CDR1 SNHLY and CDR2 FYNNEI. The CDR3 contains 15 residues. The trim removed 5 bases at V and 3 bases at J, leaving 8 bases unmatched. The CDR3: CASSNSGSRNYEQYF. Here the CDR3 DNA reads TGTGCCAGCAGTAATAGCGGGAGCCGTAACTACGAGCAGTACTTC.

The genes are TRBV18 and TRBJ1-1; D uncertain. Trimming removed 2 bases from V and 4 bases from J, with 5 bases in between. This CDR3 is 12 amino acids long. Germline CDR1 is KGHSH and CDR2 is LQKENI. The CDR3 protein is CASSPEGTEAFF. In DNA, the CDR3 is TGTGCCAGCTCACCAGAGGGCACTGAAGCTTTCTTT.

V is TRBV24-1 and J is TRBJ2-7; D is perhaps TRBD2 (6 bases). Looked up from germline, CDR1 is KGHDR and CDR2 is SFDVKD. This CDR3 spans 14 amino acids. Trimming took 2 bases from V and 3 from J, leaving 10 bases between them. CDR3 sequence: CATSDSGSDYEQYF. CDR3 nucleotide sequence: TGTGCCACCAGTGATTCCGGGAGTGACTACGAGCAGTACTTC.

The V gene is TRBV21-1, the J gene TRBJ1-1; the table gives TRBD1 as D, unverified against the DNA. TRBV21-1 is a recognized pseudogene. This CDR3 comprises 14 residues. The CDR3 reads CASSTGQLSSEAFF. The CDR3 bases are TGTGCCAGCAGCACCGGACAGTTGAGCTCTGAAGCTTTCTTT.

The genes are TRBV28 and TRBJ2-7; tentatively, D is TRBD2 (5 bases). Trimming left V 3 bases short and J 9 bases short, with 9 bases between. The CDR3 consists of 11 residues. Germline values: CDR1 MDHEN, CDR2 SYDVKM. The CDR3: CASSFSRGQYF. The CDR3 coding sequence is TGTGCCAGCAGTTTTTCCCGGGGGCAGTACTTC.

V and J are TRBV30 and TRBJ1-5; D may be TRBD1 (5 bases). This CDR3 is 15 amino acids long. The V end was cut by 0 bases, the J end by 7 bases, with 16 bases between. Germline V gene lookup returns CDR1 GTSNPN and CDR2 SVGIG (reference sequence). CDR3 nucleotide sequence: TGTGCCTGGAGTGTCGTCGACAGCTCGGGCCAGCCCCAGCATTTT. It is translated as CAWSVVDSSGQPQHF.

The chain combines TRBV29-1 with TRBJ1-2; TRBD1 agrees at 8 bases. The CDR3 totals 16 residues. The germline CDR1 and CDR2 sequences are SQVTM and ANQGSEA. J was trimmed by 2 bases and V by 6 bases; bases with no gene match: 14. CDR3 in DNA: TGCAGCGTCCTCCCTGATGGGGACAGGAGAAACTATGGCTACACCTTC. As protein: CSVLPDGDRRNYGYTF.

CDR3 loop: CASSLRAGGRETQYF. CDR3 bases: TGTGCCAGCAGCTTAAGGGCGGGAGGTCGGGAGACCCAGTACTTC. This chain joins TRBV7-2 and TRBJ2-5; 8 nucleotides line up with TRBD2. CDR1 and CDR2 from the germline V gene are SGHTA and FQGNSA. V was pared by 2 bases and J by 5 bases, with 7 bases of the junction left unmatched. The CDR3 has 15 residues.

The V gene is TRBV2, the J gene TRBJ2-7; 9 bases match TRBD1. J lost 0 bases, V lost 3 bases, and 6 bases had no gene match. CDR3 size: 16 residues. CDR1 is SNHLY, CDR2 FYNNEI, per germline. The CDR3 sequence: CASSDWGQGFSYEQYF. CDR3 coding DNA: TGTGCCAGCAGTGATTGGGGACAGGGCTTCTCCTACGAGCAGTACTTC.

A word on this clone: Within the sample, other DNA sequences also encode this same CDR3. The V call is TRBV6-5, the J call TRBJ1-1, with a possible D match to TRBD1 (6 bases). CDR1 and CDR2 (germline): MNHEY, SVGAGI. V dropped 6 bases and J dropped 4 bases, with 15 bases sitting between them. The CDR3 is 14 amino acids. CDR3 nucleotide sequence: TGTGCCAGCAGAGGTACAGGGTCGGGCACTGAAGCTTTCTTT. Translating gives CASRGTGSGTEAFF.

The chain links TRBV13 to TRBJ2-3, with D possibly matching TRBD2 (5 bases). Germline V gene lookup returns CDR1 PRHDT and CDR2 FYEKMQ (reference sequence). Trimming removed 0 bases at V and 2 bases at J, with 12 bases between. There are 16 residues in the CDR3. The CDR3 is CASSLGHTGLTDTQYF. Written as DNA, the CDR3 is TGTGCCAGCAGCTTAGGACATACCGGACTCACAGATACGCAGTATTTT.

V and J are TRBV6-5 and TRBJ1-2; 11 nucleotides line up with TRBD1. This CDR3 spans 14 amino acids. Trimming took 6 bases from V and 7 from J; bases not matched to a gene: 7. The germline V gene encodes CDR1 MNHEY and CDR2 SVGAGI. In DNA form, the CDR3 reads TGTGCCAGCAGGCCGGACAGGGGGCTGGCTGGCTACACCTTC. It is translated as CASRPDRGLAGYTF.

Of note for this clone: The same CDR3 arises from other DNA sequences in this sample as well. The V gene is TRBV28, the J gene TRBJ1-5; 11 nucleotides match TRBD1. Per germline, CDR1 MDHEN and CDR2 SYDVKM. Unmatched junction bases numbered 2, after V lost 5 bases and J lost 5 bases. The CDR3 contains 14 residues. The chain's CDR3 is CASSPGQGDQPQHF. The CDR3 region has the DNA TGTGCCAGCAGTCCGGGACAGGGGGATCAGCCCCAGCATTTT.

The chain uses TRBV19 and TRBJ1-4; TRBD1 is a possible D gene (6 bases). Germline V gene sequence: CDR1 LNHDA, CDR2 SQIVND (reference sequence). V was clipped by 9 bases and J by 8 bases, with 22 bases between them. CDR3 size: 15 residues. Written as DNA, the CDR3 is TGTGCCAGCTATCCCACCGGGGGGCCGGGGGAAAAACTGTTTTTT. This translates into CASYPTGGPGEKLFF. The whole variable domain, filled in from reference TRBV19 and TRBJ1-4, reads DGGITQSPKYLFRKEGQNVTLSCEQNLNHDAMYWYRQDPGQGLRLIYYSQIVNDFQKGDIAEGYSVSREKKESFPLTVTSAQKNPTAFYLCASYPTGGPGEKLFFGSGTQLSVL.